This TCR beta chain was identified in a study of shared clonotypes between healthy human individuals. Study-level information: Three CD4 naive, three CD4 memory, two CD8 naive and one CD8 memory plate were used per donor.

Worth noting for this clone: Its target is unknown.

Study results and limitations: Rarefaction exposed incomplete sorted-subset sequencing despite large depth. It was the non-shared clonotypes that had lower generation probabilities than clonotypes shared by all four donors.

Germline CDR1 and CDR2: MNHNY and SVGAGI (reference sequence). The CDR3 runs to 15 residues. After removal of 5 bases from V and 1 base from J, the junction contained 7 bases not matched to a gene. Every subset's genomic DNA went evenly onto several immunoSEQ plates. Sequencing was performed with immunoSEQ multiplex PCR; in TCRdb, only in-frame clones are kept and a portion is missing. This sample has 2 million to 2.5 million clones, with approximately 95% found just once. The receptor was isolated from a man between 18 and 29 years old in good health. The rearrangement joins TRBV6-6 to TRBJ2-7; 8 nucleotides match TRBD2. Sequences were obtained from naive CD4+ T cells sorted from blood. Subset in this sample: CD45RA+ positively selected. DNA of the CDR3: TGTGCCAGCAGTCCCCCCCGGGGGGGGTCCTACGAGCAGTACTTC. It codes for CASSPPRGGSYEQYF.